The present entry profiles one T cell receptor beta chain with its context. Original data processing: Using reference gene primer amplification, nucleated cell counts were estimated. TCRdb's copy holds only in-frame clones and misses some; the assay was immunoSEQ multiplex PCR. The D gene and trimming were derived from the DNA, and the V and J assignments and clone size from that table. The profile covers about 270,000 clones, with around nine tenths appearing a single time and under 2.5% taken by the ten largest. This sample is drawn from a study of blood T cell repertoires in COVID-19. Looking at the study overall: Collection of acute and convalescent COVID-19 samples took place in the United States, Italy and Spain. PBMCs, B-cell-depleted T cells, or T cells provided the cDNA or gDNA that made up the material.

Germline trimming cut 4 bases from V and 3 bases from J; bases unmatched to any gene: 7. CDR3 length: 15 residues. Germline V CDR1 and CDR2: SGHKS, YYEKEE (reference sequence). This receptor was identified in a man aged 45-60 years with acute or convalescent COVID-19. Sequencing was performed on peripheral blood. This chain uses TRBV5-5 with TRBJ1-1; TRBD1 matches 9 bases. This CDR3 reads CASSTSTGGYTEAFF. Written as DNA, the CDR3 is TGTGCCAGCAGCACCTCAACAGGGGGCTACACTGAAGCTTTCTTT.